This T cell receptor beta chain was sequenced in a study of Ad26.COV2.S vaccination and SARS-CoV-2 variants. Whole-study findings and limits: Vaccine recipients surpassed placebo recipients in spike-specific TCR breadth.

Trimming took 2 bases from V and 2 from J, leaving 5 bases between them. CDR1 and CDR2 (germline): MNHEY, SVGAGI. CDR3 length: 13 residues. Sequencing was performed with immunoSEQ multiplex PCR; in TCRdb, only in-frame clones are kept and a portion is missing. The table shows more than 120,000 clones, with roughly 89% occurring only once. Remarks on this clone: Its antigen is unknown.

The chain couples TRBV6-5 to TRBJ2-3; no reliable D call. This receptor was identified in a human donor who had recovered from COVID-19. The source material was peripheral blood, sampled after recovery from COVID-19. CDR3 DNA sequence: TGTGCCAGCAGTTACGCCTTCACAGATACGCAGTATTTT. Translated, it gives CASSYAFTDTQYF.